These 28 T cell receptor beta chains were all obtained from the same sample, sequenced in a study of T cell changes during pregnancy in multiple sclerosis. The protocol was immunoSEQ multiplex PCR, while the TCRdb copy is restricted to in-frame clones and leaves out a portion. The top ten clones hold around 0.8% of a sample with about 110,000 clones, under 95% of them seen once. Source: peripheral blood, taken in the third trimester of pregnancy. The receptors stem from a female donor in good health, enrolled as a control in a pregnancy study.

This chain connects TRBV29-1 to TRBJ2-5; the D gene is possibly TRBD1 (6 bases). V lost 6 bases, J lost 4 bases, and 15 bases lay in between. The germline gives CDR1 SQVTM, CDR2 ANQGSEA. The CDR3 sequence is 13 residues long. The CDR3 loop is CSVSKGVGETQYF. DNA of the CDR3: TGCAGCGTGTCTAAGGGGGTAGGAGAGACCCAGTACTTC.

The J gene is TRBJ2-5, the V gene TRBV25-1; 9 positions match TRBD1. In germline, CDR1 is MGHDK, CDR2 SYGVNS. The CDR3 consists of 14 residues. V lost 5 bases, J lost 4 bases, and 5 bases stayed unmatched. The CDR3: CASSSTGGGETQYF. In DNA form, the CDR3 reads TGTGCCAGCAGTTCCACAGGGGGCGGAGAGACCCAGTACTTC.

The chain has TRBV5-4 and TRBJ2-4, with a possible D match to TRBD1 (5 bases). The CDR3 loop spans 14 amino acids. Germline assignment: CDR1 SGHNT and CDR2 YYREEE (reference sequence). Trimming shortened V by 4 bases and J by 6 bases, and 14 bases separated the two germline ends. The CDR3 loop reads CASSVDREINIQYF. The CDR3 bases are TGTGCCAGCAGCGTCGACAGAGAAATAAACATTCAGTACTTC.

The V and J genes are TRBV18 and TRBJ1-2; 7 positions match TRBD1. The V segment lost 3 bases and the J segment 5 bases; nucleotides outside the gene matches: 3. CDR1 KGHSH and CDR2 LQKENI come from the germline V gene. The CDR3 runs 13 residues. This CDR3 reads CASSPDREYGYTF. The CDR3 DNA is TGTGCCAGCTCACCCGACAGGGAGTATGGCTACACCTTC.

This clone was recorded only once. The V and J genes are TRBV7-3 and TRBJ2-1; a possible D gene is TRBD2 (6 bases). V lost 1 base to trimming and J lost 4 bases, with 14 bases between them. Germline loops: CDR1 SGHTA, CDR2 FQGTGA. The CDR3 runs 16 residues. The CDR3: CASSLRSGGDYNEQFF. CDR3 DNA sequence: TGTGCCAGCAGCTTAAGATCCGGGGGAGATTACAATGAGCAGTTCTTC.

The rearrangement uses TRBV9 and TRBJ1-3, with D perhaps TRBD1 (5 bases). Per the germline V gene, CDR1 is SGDLS and CDR2 is YYNGEE. The CDR3 consists of 13 residues. V lost 3 bases to trimming and J lost 4 bases, with 8 bases between them. The CDR3 region is CASSETEGNTIYF. CDR3 in DNA: TGTGCCAGCAGCGAGACAGAAGGAAACACCATATATTTT.

The chain uses TRBV19 and TRBJ2-3, with 16 bases that match TRBD2. Per germline, CDR1 LNHDA and CDR2 SQIVND (reference sequence). After removal of 5 bases from V and 5 bases from J, the junction contained 4 bases not matched to a gene. The CDR3 length is 16 residues. The CDR3 bases are TGTGCCAGTAGTCCGGGACTAGCGGGGGGGCAAGATACGCAGTATTTT. The encoded protein is CASSPGLAGGQDTQYF.

V and J are TRBV9 and TRBJ1-3; TRBD1 aligns across 7 bases. Trimming took 0 bases from V and 0 from J; bases not matched to a gene: 0. The germline gives CDR1 SGDLS, CDR2 YYNGEE. The CDR3 consists of 15 residues. In DNA, the CDR3 is TGTGCCAGCAGCGTAGAGGGGGCCTCTGGAAACACCATATATTTT. Translating it yields CASSVEGASGNTIYF.

V and J are TRBV30 and TRBJ1-4; 7 nucleotides line up with TRBD1. In germline, CDR1 is GTSNPN, CDR2 SVGIG (reference sequence). V lost 2 bases to trimming and J lost 5 bases; unmatched junction nucleotides: 8. The CDR3 runs 15 residues. CDR3 loop: CAWSLRTGKNEKLFF. The CDR3 coding sequence is TGTGCCTGGAGTCTAAGGACAGGTAAGAATGAAAAACTGTTTTTT.

The V call is TRBV5-1, the J call TRBJ2-1, with D possibly matching TRBD2 (6 bases). Germline V gene data show CDR1 as SGHRS and CDR2 as YFSETQ. V lost 4 bases to trimming and J lost 4 bases, with 15 bases between them. The CDR3 runs to 15 residues. As DNA, the CDR3 is TGCGCCAGCAGCCCAGGGACTCTCCCTTACAATGAGCAGTTCTTC. This codes for CASSPGTLPYNEQFF.

The rearrangement joins TRBV11-2 to TRBJ1-2; a possible D gene is TRBD1 (6 bases). Germline CDR1 is SGHAT and CDR2 is FQNNGV. Trimming pared 1 base from V and 8 bases from J, leaving 11 bases between. CDR3 length: 13 residues. Written as DNA, the CDR3 is TGTGCCAGCAGCTTAGGAGGGGGGGTGGGCTACACCTTC. Residues: CASSLGGGVGYTF. Filled out from reference TRBV11-2 and TRBJ1-2, the complete variable domain reads EAGVAQSPRYKIIEKRQSVAFWCNPISGHATLYWYQQILGQGPKLLIQFQNNGVVDDSQLPKDRFSAERLKGVDSTLKIQPAKLEDSAVYLCASSLGGGVGYTFGSGTRLTVV.

V gene TRBV19 combines with J gene TRBJ2-2; TRBD2 is a possible D gene (6 bases). The V gene lost 6 bases and the J gene lost 7 bases, with 24 bases spanning the gap. Germline V gene lookup returns CDR1 LNHDA and CDR2 SQIVND (reference sequence). The CDR3 contains 17 residues. The CDR3 coding sequence is TGTGCCAGTAGGTACTTAACGCTCCTCCCCGGGAGCGGGGAGCTGTTTTTT. Translating gives CASRYLTLLPGSGELFF.

This clone appeared a few times. This chain connects TRBV30 to TRBJ1-1; 9 bases are a match to TRBD1. The trim removed 7 bases at V and 11 bases at J, leaving 11 bases unmatched. The CDR3 totals 12 residues. Germline V gene data show CDR1 as GTSNPN and CDR2 as SVGIG (reference sequence). The CDR3 here is CASLGTGSFAFF. The DNA of the CDR3 is TGTGCCTCTCTCGGGACAGGGTCATTCGCTTTCTTT.

The chain is built from TRBV5-1 and TRBJ2-5; D unclear. Trimming left V 0 bases short and J 1 base short, with 13 bases between. The length of the CDR3 is 16 residues. Germline V lookup: CDR1 SGHRS, CDR2 YFSETQ. CDR3 in DNA: TGCGCCAGCAGCTTGGCTTTTACCAGGTCCCAAGAGACCCAGTACTTC. This translates into CASSLAFTRSQETQYF. The complete variable domain, with remaining parts taken from reference TRBV5-1 and TRBJ2-5, reads KAGVTQTPRYLIKTRGQQVTLSCSPISGHRSVSWYQQTPGQGLQFLFEYFSETQRNKGNFPGRFSGRQFSNSRSEMNVSTLELGDSALYLCASSLAFTRSQETQYFGPGTRLLVL.

The V call is TRBV29-1, the J call TRBJ1-1; D gene uncertain. V gave up 4 bases and J gave up 5 bases, with 11 bases separating them. This CDR3 spans 12 amino acids. The germline CDR1 and CDR2 sequences are SQVTM and ANQGSEA. The CDR3 nucleotides read TGCAGCGTTGTCCTCGGGAGGACTGAAGCTTTCTTT. Protein: CSVVLGRTEAFF.

The rearrangement links TRBV6-5 to TRBJ1-1, with TRBD1 matching over 7 bases. Germline assignment: CDR1 MNHEY and CDR2 SVGAGI. The CDR3 extends over 13 amino acids. V lost 7 bases, J lost 0 bases, and 2 bases stayed unmatched. The CDR3 nucleotides read TGTGCCAGCACCAGGGGGGTGAACACTGAAGCTTTCTTT. This codes for CASTRGVNTEAFF.

The V gene is TRBV30, the J gene TRBJ1-1; 8 bases are shared with TRBD1. The J segment lost 8 bases and the V segment lost 4 bases, leaving 9 bases of the junction unmatched. The CDR3 covers 13 residues. CDR1 is GTSNPN and CDR2 is SVGIG in the germline V gene (reference sequence). The CDR3 DNA reads TGTGCCTGGACTCCGGACAGGGTATCCGAAGCTTTCTTT. Protein sequence: CAWTPDRVSEAFF.

The V gene is TRBV2, the J gene TRBJ2-3, with 8 bases matching TRBD2. The CDR3 extends over 15 amino acids. The germline CDR1 and CDR2 sequences are SNHLY and FYNNEI. The V and J ends lost 6 bases and 2 bases, in that order; junction bases with no gene match: 7. The CDR3 DNA reads TGTGCCAGCAGCTTAGGACTAGCCTCCACAGATACGCAGTATTTT. This translates into CASSLGLASTDTQYF.

The rearrangement links TRBV7-2 to TRBJ1-2; perhaps TRBD1 as D (5 bases). The germline gives CDR1 SGHTA, CDR2 FQGNSA. Trimming took off 5 bases at V and 1 base at J, with 26 bases between the two ends. This CDR3 comprises 19 residues. The CDR3 reads CASSPTVSRTDTINYGYTF. The DNA for the CDR3 is TGTGCCAGCAGCCCCACCGTGAGTAGGACGGACACGATTAACTATGGCTACACCTTC. Full variable domain (missing parts from reference TRBV7-2 and TRBJ1-2): GAGVSQSPSNKVTEKGKDVELRCDPISGHTALYWYRQSLGQGLEFLIYFQGNSAPDKSGLPSDRFSAERTGGSVSTLTIQRTQQEDSAVYLCASSPTVSRTDTINYGYTFGSGTRLTVV.

The rearrangement joins TRBV5-8 to TRBJ2-1; 10 nucleotides line up with TRBD1. V lost 1 base, J lost 9 bases, and 10 bases stayed unmatched. From germline, CDR1 is SGHTS and CDR2 YDEGEE. CDR3 size: 16 residues. CDR3 sequence: CASSLRTGGFWVEQFF. CDR3 nucleotide sequence: TGTGCCAGCAGCTTGAGGACAGGGGGGTTCTGGGTTGAGCAGTTCTTC.

This clone was counted once. This chain links TRBV27 with TRBJ2-5; 7 nucleotides line up with TRBD2. With 5 bases clipped from V and 5 bases from J, the junction kept 2 bases outside the gene matches. The CDR3 length is 12 residues. Per germline, CDR1 MNHEY and CDR2 SMNVEV (reference sequence). Written as DNA, the CDR3 is TGTGCCAGCAGTCCCGGGGGGGAGACCCAGTACTTC. Protein product: CASSPGGETQYF.

V usage is TRBV6-1 and J usage is TRBJ1-2, with TRBD1 identical over 7 bases. The CDR3 contains 13 residues. CDR1 and CDR2 from the germline V gene are MNHNS and SASEGT. The junction had 7 bases not matched to a gene; V was cut back by 4 bases and J by 8 bases. The CDR3 loop reads CASSVPGQAGYTF. CDR3 bases: TGTGCCAGCAGTGTGCCCGGACAGGCCGGCTACACCTTC.

The chain recombines TRBV4-1 with TRBJ1-2; 9 bases line up with TRBD1. The J segment lost 5 bases and the V segment lost 4 bases, leaving 8 bases of the junction unmatched. This CDR3 comprises 15 residues. CDR1 MGHRA and CDR2 YSYEKL come from the germline V gene. The CDR3 nucleotides are TGCGCCAGCAGCCTCTCGGGACAGGGCGAGTATGGCTACACCTTC. This codes for CASSLSGQGEYGYTF.

This chain uses TRBV7-2 with TRBJ1-2, with unresolved D. The CDR3 is 13 amino acids. The germline CDR1 and CDR2 sequences are SGHTA and FQGNSA. The V and J ends lost 0 bases and 7 bases respectively, with 9 bases between them. In DNA, the CDR3 is TGTGCCAGCAGCTTAGCCCTATACGGTGGCTACACCTTC. This gives the protein CASSLALYGGYTF.

This clone was observed once. The CDR3 loop reads CSVEGRGAAVDTEAFF. The CDR3 DNA reads as TGCAGCGTTGAAGGCAGGGGAGCGGCGGTAGACACTGAAGCTTTCTTT. The chain employs TRBV29-1 and TRBJ1-1; D perhaps matches TRBD1 (6 bases). Trimming took off 1 base at V and 3 bases at J, with 18 bases between the two ends. Germline CDR1 and CDR2: SQVTM and ANQGSEA. CDR3 size: 16 residues.

The chain has TRBV6-6 and TRBJ2-7; 9 bases align to TRBD1. CDR1 and CDR2 from the germline V gene are MNHNY and SVGAGI (reference sequence). The CDR3 contains 15 residues. V trimming: 2 bases; J trimming: 6 bases; junction bases outside the gene matches: 8. The CDR3 region is CASSYRPGTGFEQYF. CDR3 coding DNA: TGTGCCAGCAGTTACCGTCCCGGGACAGGGTTCGAGCAGTACTTC.

This chain uses TRBV6-5 with TRBJ2-3, with 11 bases that match TRBD2. The CDR3 totals 15 residues. J gave up 5 bases and V 4 bases, and 5 bases lay outside the gene matches. Germline CDR1 MNHEY, CDR2 SVGAGI. CDR3 amino acids: CASSLAGGQRDTQYF. CDR3 DNA: TGTGCCAGCAGTTTAGCGGGGGGGCAAAGAGATACGCAGTATTTT.

The chain couples TRBV7-2 to TRBJ1-6, with TRBD1 matching 7 bases. Germline V gene sequence: CDR1 SGHTA, CDR2 FQGNSA. The V and J ends lost 1 base and 4 bases, in that order; junction bases with no gene match: 4. The CDR3 is made up of 16 amino acids. The CDR3 sequence is CASSLGGTAYNSPLHF. The CDR3 DNA reads TGTGCCAGCAGCTTAGGGGGGACAGCTTATAATTCACCCCTCCACTTT.